One sample yielded the 18 T cell receptor beta chains listed below, sequenced in a study of blood T cell repertoires in COVID-19. Sequencing was performed with immunoSEQ multiplex PCR; in TCRdb, only in-frame clones are kept and a portion is missing. Of under 450,000 clones in the sample, around four fifths were seen once. Sequencing was done on a sample of PBMCs or T cells enriched from blood (not recorded which). The source is a woman aged 45-60 years who had recovered from COVID-19.

The V call is TRBV30, the J call TRBJ1-1; a weak D match, TRBD1 (5 bases). The CDR3 runs to 14 residues. From germline, CDR1 is GTSNPN and CDR2 SVGIG (reference sequence). V was clipped by 2 bases and J by 1 base, with 11 bases between them. The CDR3 DNA sequence: TGTGCCTGGAGTTCTTGGGGCTCGAACACTGAAGCTTTCTTT. Translation gives CAWSSWGSNTEAFF.

V and J are TRBV7-2 and TRBJ1-1; D is perhaps TRBD1 (5 bases). Trimming took off 5 bases at V and 4 bases at J, with 17 bases between the two ends. The CDR3 runs to 15 residues. The V gene's germline CDR1 is SGHTA and CDR2 FQGNSA. Written as DNA, the CDR3 is TGTGCCAGCAGCACAGGCGGGGGAAGGAGCACTGAAGCTTTCTTT. This encodes CASSTGGGRSTEAFF. Supplemented by reference TRBV7-2 and TRBJ1-1, the full variable domain reads GAGVSQSPSNKVTEKGKDVELRCDPISGHTALYWYRQSLGQGLEFLIYFQGNSAPDKSGLPSDRFSAERTGGSVSTLTIQRTQQEDSAVYLCASSTGGGRSTEAFFGQGTRLTVV.

The chain uses TRBV5-4 and TRBJ2-1, with D maybe TRBD2 (6 bases). Per germline, CDR1 SGHNT and CDR2 YYREEE (reference sequence). This CDR3 spans 18 amino acids. The V end lost 1 base, the J end lost 0 bases, and 17 bases lay between the germline ends. The CDR3 protein is CASSLMELRGSSYNEQFF. For the CDR3, the DNA is TGTGCCAGCAGCTTGATGGAGTTACGGGGGAGCTCCTACAATGAGCAGTTCTTC.

This chain links TRBV6-2 or TRBV6-3 with TRBJ1-2; no clear D gene. The V end lost 3 bases, the J end lost 4 bases, and 12 bases lay between the germline ends. CDR1 is MNHEY, CDR2 SVGEGT, per germline. This CDR3 contains 14 residues. The CDR3 region has the DNA TGTGCCAGCAGTTATGGCCGAACAACCTATGGCTACACCTTC. Amino acid sequence: CASSYGRTTYGYTF.

This clone appeared a few times. The genes are TRBV10-2 and TRBJ2-7, with 9 positions matching TRBD1. The CDR3 runs to 15 residues. Germline V gene lookup returns CDR1 WSHSY and CDR2 SAAADI. With V trimmed by 6 bases and J by 3 bases, 9 bases remained unmatched. The CDR3 here is CASSPGQGGFYEQYF. The CDR3 nucleotides read TGCGCCAGCAGCCCGGGACAGGGAGGATTCTACGAGCAGTACTTC.

This clone came up a few times. V gene TRBV6-2 or TRBV6-3 combines with J gene TRBJ1-1; D call uncertain. Trimming cost V 2 bases and J 1 base, with 20 bases left between them. The CDR3 has 18 amino acids. Germline V gives CDR1 MNHEY, CDR2 SVGEGT. Here the CDR3 reads CASSYGASTRIKNTEAFF. The CDR3 DNA is TGTGCCAGCAGTTACGGCGCTAGTACACGAATCAAGAACACTGAAGCTTTCTTT.

This clone was recorded once. The sample contains more than one DNA sequence encoding this CDR3. This chain connects TRBV5-1 to TRBJ2-7; TRBD1 agrees at 11 bases. The germline V gene has CDR1 SGHRS and CDR2 YFSETQ. Trimming cost V 0 bases and J 6 bases; bases outside gene matches: 2. CDR3 length: 14 residues. The chain's CDR3 is CASSLVGQGGEQYF. The CDR3 DNA follows: TGCGCCAGCAGCTTGGTGGGACAGGGGGGCGAGCAGTACTTC.

This clone was observed a single time. The rearrangement joins TRBV5-1 to TRBJ1-2; D gene ambiguous. The length of the CDR3 is 17 residues. Germline-derived CDR1 and CDR2 are SGHRS and YFSETQ. Trimming left V 0 bases short and J 0 bases short, with 15 bases between. The CDR3, as DNA: TGCGCCAGCAGCTTGGGTAACAGTATTTTAGCTAACTATGGCTACACCTTC. It specifies CASSLGNSILANYGYTF.

The chain uses TRBV30 and TRBJ2-1; TRBD1 aligns across 11 bases. CDR1 is GTSNPN and CDR2 is SVGIG in the germline V gene (reference sequence). V trimming: 4 bases; J trimming: 1 base; junction bases outside the gene matches: 9. This CDR3 spans 17 amino acids. The chain's CDR3 is CAWTRDRGGESYNEQFF. The CDR3 DNA follows: TGTGCCTGGACTCGGGACAGGGGGGGGGAGTCCTACAATGAGCAGTTCTTC.

This clone was seen a handful of times. The J gene is TRBJ1-1, the V gene TRBV7-8; no clear D. The CDR3 runs to 15 residues. With 1 base removed from V and 1 base from J, the gap between germline ends came to 10 bases. Germline V gene data show CDR1 as SGHVS and CDR2 as FQNEAQ. The CDR3 loop is CASSLVARENTEAFF. Written as DNA, the CDR3 is TGTGCCAGCAGCTTAGTGGCGAGGGAGAACACTGAAGCTTTCTTT.

CDR3 amino acids: CASSLHRTGYEQYF. The DNA of the CDR3 is TGTGCCAGCAGCCTACATCGGACAGGGTACGAGCAGTACTTC. This sequence joins TRBV11-3 and TRBJ2-7; 8 bases match TRBD1. Germline trimming cut 5 bases from V and 4 bases from J; bases unmatched to any gene: 7. Germline V gives CDR1 SGHNT, CDR2 YENEEA. The CDR3 is 14 residues long.

The V call is TRBV7-9, the J call TRBJ2-6, with 7 bases fitting TRBD1. The length of the CDR3 is 17 residues. In germline, CDR1 is SEHNR, CDR2 FQNEAQ (reference sequence). The ends lost 4 bases at V and 0 bases at J; junction bases unmatched: 6. In DNA form, the CDR3 reads TGTGCCAGCAGCTCGGGACAGAGGATCTCTGGGGCCAACGTCCTGACTTTC. Translation gives CASSSGQRISGANVLTF.

This chain connects TRBV29-1 to TRBJ1-1; 9 nucleotides agree with TRBD1. Germline V gene lookup returns CDR1 SQVTM and CDR2 ANQGSEA. CDR3 length: 12 residues. J was trimmed by 4 bases and V by 4 bases; bases with no gene match: 1. The CDR3 DNA is TGCAGCGTTGGACAGGGGGGCACTGAAGCTTTCTTT. Translation: CSVGQGGTEAFF.

The V call is TRBV14, the J call TRBJ1-6, with TRBD1 matching 8 bases. The CDR3 consists of 15 residues. Germline values: CDR1 SGHDN, CDR2 FVKESK. J lost 10 bases, V lost 1 base, and 6 bases had no gene match. The CDR3, as DNA: TGTGCCAGCAGCCAAGGATTAGCAGGGGGCTCACCCCTCCACTTT. This translates into CASSQGLAGGSPLHF.

This rearrangement joins TRBV5-1 to TRBJ2-6; the match to TRBD1 covers 7 bases. Germline V gives CDR1 SGHRS, CDR2 YFSETQ. The length of the CDR3 is 16 residues. V was clipped by 4 bases and J by 3 bases; unmatched bases: 7. Here the CDR3 reads CASSAYRGSGANVLTF. DNA of the CDR3: TGCGCCAGCAGCGCATACAGGGGTAGTGGGGCCAACGTCCTGACTTTC.

The rearrangement joins TRBV6-6 to TRBJ1-2; TRBD1 agrees at 7 bases. Trimming cost V 1 base and J 6 bases; bases outside gene matches: 2. There are 13 residues in the CDR3. CDR1 and CDR2 (germline): MNHNY, SVGAGI (reference sequence). CDR3 DNA sequence: TGTGCCAGCAGTTACTGGCAGGGGGATGGCTACACCTTC. Its protein is CASSYWQGDGYTF.

The chain has TRBV29-1 and TRBJ2-1; 11 nucleotides agree with TRBD2. Germline V gene sequence: CDR1 SQVTM, CDR2 ANQGSEA. The CDR3 runs 15 residues. V shed 2 bases, J shed 9 bases, and the junction held 9 bases outside the gene matches. The CDR3 loop reads CSVELLAGGPGEQFF. The CDR3 region has the DNA TGCAGCGTTGAATTGTTAGCGGGAGGGCCGGGTGAGCAGTTCTTC.

V and J are TRBV12-3 or TRBV12-4 and TRBJ1-5; TRBD1 agrees at 7 bases. Trimming at V came to 3 bases and at J to 5 bases, leaving 1 base not matched to a gene. This CDR3 has 13 amino acids. The CDR3: CASSFGQDQPQHF. The CDR3 bases are TGTGCCAGCAGTTTCGGACAGGATCAGCCCCAGCATTTT.